The rows below give T cell receptor beta chains drawn from one sample of a study of cytomegalovirus exposure and HLA in healthy donors. Some clones are missing from TCRdb's copy, which holds only in-frame ones; the method was immunoSEQ multiplex PCR. The sample shows around 94,000 clones, more than 65% of them seen only once. Sequenced sample: PBMCs. The receptor set was obtained from a human donor in good health. CDR3s include the opening cysteine and the closing phenylalanine or tryptophan. Fields, in order: J gene, clone size, D gene, V gene, CDR3 DNA, CDR3 protein. The D gene is left open where the match is weak. Clone size is stated in some rows and not others, as once, few, many or a class when expanded.

j_call: TRBJ1-2; clone_size: .; d_call: .; v_call: TRBV6-5; cdr3_nt: TGTGCCAGCAGTTTGTATAAGGGGGAATATGGCTACACCTTC; cdr3_aa: CASSLYKGEYGYTF
j_call: TRBJ2-3; clone_size: .; d_call: TRBD2; v_call: TRBV2; cdr3_nt: TGTGCCAGCAGAGGACTAGCGGGGATCACAGATACGCAGTATTTT; cdr3_aa: CASRGLAGITDTQYF
j_call: TRBJ1-5; clone_size: few; d_call: TRBD1; v_call: TRBV10-3; cdr3_nt: TGTGCCATCAGCCTCGGGACAGAAGAGCCCCAGCATTTT; cdr3_aa: CAISLGTEEPQHF
j_call: TRBJ2-7; clone_size: .; d_call: .; v_call: TRBV6-1; cdr3_nt: TGTGCCAGCAGTGAATCGGAGACTAACGAGCAGTACTTC; cdr3_aa: CASSESETNEQYF
j_call: TRBJ2-1; clone_size: .; d_call: .; v_call: TRBV7-2; cdr3_nt: TGTGCCAGCAGCTTTAGCGGCACCTCCTACAATGAGCAGTTCTTC; cdr3_aa: CASSFSGTSYNEQFF
j_call: TRBJ2-4; clone_size: .; d_call: .; v_call: TRBV9; cdr3_nt: TGTGCCAGCAGCGTTAGTGGCAAAAACATTCAGTACTTC; cdr3_aa: CASSVSGKNIQYF
j_call: TRBJ1-1; clone_size: .; d_call: .; v_call: TRBV6-5; cdr3_nt: TGTGCCAGCAGCGAGGCGGGGGCGACCTCCGTGACGGCTTTCTTT; cdr3_aa: CASSEAGATSVTAFF
j_call: TRBJ2-2; clone_size: .; d_call: TRBD2; v_call: TRBV6-6; cdr3_nt: TGTGCCAGCACCCTCACTAGCGGGAACACCGGGGAGCTGTTTTTT; cdr3_aa: CASTLTSGNTGELFF
j_call: TRBJ1-1; clone_size: .; d_call: .; v_call: TRBV18; cdr3_nt: TGTGCCAGCTCACCGAACAGTGGTATGAACACTGAAGCTTTCTTT; cdr3_aa: CASSPNSGMNTEAFF
j_call: TRBJ1-1; clone_size: .; d_call: .; v_call: TRBV4-1; cdr3_nt: TGCGCCAGCAGCCAAGCCTGGGGTGGGACATCCACGAGGACTGAAGCTTTCTTT; cdr3_aa: CASSQAWGGTSTRTEAFF
j_call: TRBJ2-5; clone_size: .; d_call: .; v_call: TRBV15; cdr3_nt: TGTGCCACCAGCAGAGCTGAGGTATGGGAGACCCAGTACTTC; cdr3_aa: CATSRAEVWETQYF
j_call: TRBJ2-1; clone_size: .; d_call: .; v_call: TRBV6-5; cdr3_nt: TGTGCCAGCTCCAGTCGGACTATACACAATGAGCAGTTCTTC; cdr3_aa: CASSSRTIHNEQFF
j_call: TRBJ2-1; clone_size: .; d_call: .; v_call: TRBV5-4; cdr3_nt: TGTGCCAGCAGTTTCCCTGACGGGTCCTACAATGAGCAGTTCTTC; cdr3_aa: CASSFPDGSYNEQFF
j_call: TRBJ2-2; clone_size: .; d_call: .; v_call: TRBV7-2; cdr3_nt: TGTGCCAGCAGCTACTACCTAGCTGGGGAGCTGTTTTTT; cdr3_aa: CASSYYLAGELFF
j_call: TRBJ1-1; clone_size: .; d_call: TRBD1; v_call: TRBV7-9; cdr3_nt: TGTGCCAGCACCCGACAGGGGAAGGGCACTGAAGCTTTCTTT; cdr3_aa: CASTRQGKGTEAFF
j_call: TRBJ2-5; clone_size: .; d_call: TRBD2; v_call: TRBV5-1; cdr3_nt: TGCGCCAGCAGCTTGGGTAGCGGGGGGGCCCAAGAGACCCAGTACTTC; cdr3_aa: CASSLGSGGAQETQYF
j_call: TRBJ2-1; clone_size: .; d_call: .; v_call: TRBV7-9; cdr3_nt: TGTGCCAGCAGCTTACCCTCGGGAAGCCAGCCCAATGAGCAGTTCTTC; cdr3_aa: CASSLPSGSQPNEQFF
j_call: TRBJ2-7; clone_size: .; d_call: .; v_call: TRBV9; cdr3_nt: TGTGCCAGCAGCGTAGAGGGGGTTTGGCAGTACTTC; cdr3_aa: CASSVEGVWQYF
j_call: TRBJ2-1; clone_size: .; d_call: TRBD2; v_call: TRBV5-1; cdr3_nt: TGCGCCAGCAGCTTGGGTGCTAGCGGGAGTGGTAATGAGCAGTTCTTC; cdr3_aa: CASSLGASGSGNEQFF
j_call: TRBJ2-7; clone_size: .; d_call: .; v_call: TRBV19; cdr3_nt: TGTGCCAGTAGTCCCGGACATGGGGCCTCCTACGAGCAGTACTTC; cdr3_aa: CASSPGHGASYEQYF
j_call: TRBJ2-2; clone_size: .; d_call: .; v_call: TRBV19; cdr3_nt: TGTGCCAGTAGGGAGATACAGGTCACCGGGGAGCTGTTTTTT; cdr3_aa: CASREIQVTGELFF
j_call: TRBJ1-5; clone_size: .; d_call: .; v_call: TRBV19; cdr3_nt: TGTGCCAGTAGTATTTTGGGGGGTGGCAATCAGCCCCAGCATTTT; cdr3_aa: CASSILGGGNQPQHF
j_call: TRBJ2-1; clone_size: .; d_call: TRBD1; v_call: TRBV5-1; cdr3_nt: TGCGCCAGCAGCTTGGGGGACAGCAATGAGCAGTTCTTC; cdr3_aa: CASSLGDSNEQFF
j_call: TRBJ1-4; clone_size: .; d_call: TRBD1; v_call: TRBV7-2; cdr3_nt: TGTGCCAGCAGACGGACAGGCAACCCTAATGAAAAACTGTTTTTT; cdr3_aa: CASRRTGNPNEKLFF
j_call: TRBJ1-5; clone_size: once; d_call: TRBD1; v_call: TRBV19; cdr3_nt: TGTGCCAGTAGTATGGGACAGGCGGGGGAGCCCCAGCATTTT; cdr3_aa: CASSMGQAGEPQHF
j_call: TRBJ2-5; clone_size: .; d_call: .; v_call: TRBV6-5; cdr3_nt: TGTGCCAGCAGTTCCCCCACTAGTGGACAAGAGACCCAGTACTTC; cdr3_aa: CASSSPTSGQETQYF
j_call: TRBJ2-1; clone_size: .; d_call: TRBD2; v_call: TRBV18; cdr3_nt: TGTGCCAGCTCACCACCGGGACTAGCGGGGATCAATGAGCAGTTCTTC; cdr3_aa: CASSPPGLAGINEQFF
j_call: TRBJ1-6; clone_size: .; d_call: TRBD1; v_call: TRBV25-1; cdr3_nt: TGTGCCAGCAGGGCGGTCGACAGGGGTTCCTATAATTCACCCCTCCACTTT; cdr3_aa: CASRAVDRGSYNSPLHF
j_call: TRBJ2-1; clone_size: .; d_call: TRBD2; v_call: TRBV11-3; cdr3_nt: TGTGCCAGCAGCTCCCGGACTAGCGGGGGCAGGATCGAGCAGTTCTTC; cdr3_aa: CASSSRTSGGRIEQFF
j_call: TRBJ2-2; clone_size: once; d_call: .; v_call: TRBV11-3; cdr3_nt: TGTGCCAGCAGCCAAACAGGGCAACCCACCGGGGAGCTGTTTTTT; cdr3_aa: CASSQTGQPTGELFF
j_call: TRBJ2-1; clone_size: .; d_call: .; v_call: TRBV5-4; cdr3_nt: TGTGCCGCCCGCGGGACAGCCTCCTACAATGAGCAGTTCTTC; cdr3_aa: CAARGTASYNEQFF
j_call: TRBJ2-7; clone_size: .; d_call: .; v_call: TRBV28; cdr3_nt: TGTGCCAGCAGTTCCTCCTCCGGTAGCGGTCCCTCCTACGAGCAGTACTTC; cdr3_aa: CASSSSSGSGPSYEQYF
j_call: TRBJ1-1; clone_size: .; d_call: .; v_call: TRBV7-9; cdr3_nt: TGTGCCAGCAGCTCCTATCGTGCTGAAGCTTTCTTT; cdr3_aa: CASSSYRAEAFF
j_call: TRBJ2-7; clone_size: .; d_call: .; v_call: TRBV5-1; cdr3_nt: TGCGCCAGCAGGGCAGCCTACGAGCAGTACTTC; cdr3_aa: CASRAAYEQYF
j_call: TRBJ2-7; clone_size: .; d_call: .; v_call: TRBV5-1; cdr3_nt: TGCGCCAGCAGCTTGGCACCGGACAGCTCAAACTACGAGCAGTACTTC; cdr3_aa: CASSLAPDSSNYEQYF
j_call: TRBJ1-4; clone_size: few; d_call: TRBD1; v_call: TRBV6-5; cdr3_nt: TGTGCCACAAAGACAGGGTCTAATGAAAAACTGTTTTTT; cdr3_aa: CATKTGSNEKLFF
j_call: TRBJ2-7; clone_size: .; d_call: TRBD1; v_call: TRBV5-4; cdr3_nt: TGTGCCAGCAGCTTGGCGGACAGGGTCTCCTACGAGCAGTACTTC; cdr3_aa: CASSLADRVSYEQYF
j_call: TRBJ2-2; clone_size: .; d_call: .; v_call: TRBV4-3; cdr3_nt: TGCGCCAGCAGCCGGACAGCGAACACCGGGGAGCTGTTTTTT; cdr3_aa: CASSRTANTGELFF
j_call: TRBJ1-6; clone_size: .; d_call: TRBD1; v_call: TRBV7-9; cdr3_nt: TGTGCCAGCAGCGACCCTAGGACAGGGGGTAATTCACCCCTCCACTTT; cdr3_aa: CASSDPRTGGNSPLHF
j_call: TRBJ2-2; clone_size: .; d_call: TRBD2; v_call: TRBV13; cdr3_nt: TGTGCCAGCAGGGCGGGAGGGCTCCCCGGGGAGCTGTTTTTT; cdr3_aa: CASRAGGLPGELFF
j_call: TRBJ2-5; clone_size: .; d_call: TRBD2; v_call: TRBV7-6; cdr3_nt: TGTGCCAGCGCAGATAGATCGGGAGGCTCCGAAGAGACCCAGTACTTC; cdr3_aa: CASADRSGGSEETQYF
j_call: TRBJ1-5; clone_size: .; d_call: .; v_call: TRBV9; cdr3_nt: TGTGCCAGCAGCCCTGACAGGAGCAATCAGCCCCAGCATTTT; cdr3_aa: CASSPDRSNQPQHF
j_call: TRBJ1-1; clone_size: .; d_call: .; v_call: TRBV6-1; cdr3_nt: TGTGCCACCCAGGGCCAAGGGCGGTGGGTAGCTTTCTTT; cdr3_aa: CATQGQGRWVAFF
j_call: TRBJ1-5; clone_size: .; d_call: TRBD1; v_call: TRBV19; cdr3_nt: TGTGCCAGTAGTGTGGGACAGGGGTTTAATCAGCCCCAGCATTTT; cdr3_aa: CASSVGQGFNQPQHF
j_call: TRBJ2-7; clone_size: .; d_call: TRBD1; v_call: TRBV6-1; cdr3_nt: TGTGCCAGTTGGACAGGGGGTTTATACGAGCAGTACTTC; cdr3_aa: CASWTGGLYEQYF
j_call: TRBJ1-6; clone_size: .; d_call: .; v_call: TRBV28; cdr3_nt: TGTGCCAGCAGTTTATCGGGGAACTCCTATAATTCACCCCTCCACTTT; cdr3_aa: CASSLSGNSYNSPLHF
j_call: TRBJ2-5; clone_size: .; d_call: .; v_call: TRBV9; cdr3_nt: TGTGCCAGCAGCGTAGGCGACACCCAAGAGACCCAGTACTTC; cdr3_aa: CASSVGDTQETQYF
j_call: TRBJ2-7; clone_size: once; d_call: TRBD2; v_call: TRBV28; cdr3_nt: TGTGCCGTTTCAGAAGGACTAGTAACCTACGAGCAGTACTTC; cdr3_aa: CAVSEGLVTYEQYF
j_call: TRBJ2-7; clone_size: .; d_call: TRBD1; v_call: TRBV5-4; cdr3_nt: TGTGCCAGCAGCTTAGGCCCGACAGGGGCCTCCTACGAGCAGTACTTC; cdr3_aa: CASSLGPTGASYEQYF
j_call: TRBJ1-1; clone_size: .; d_call: .; v_call: TRBV25-1; cdr3_nt: TGTGCCAGCAGTGAACAGCGGGGCGCGGACACTGAAGCTTTCTTT; cdr3_aa: CASSEQRGADTEAFF
j_call: TRBJ2-3; clone_size: .; d_call: .; v_call: TRBV5-1; cdr3_nt: TGCGCCAGCAGCTTCGGAGGCACAGATACGCAGTATTTT; cdr3_aa: CASSFGGTDTQYF
j_call: TRBJ2-3; clone_size: few; d_call: TRBD2; v_call: TRBV5-1; cdr3_nt: TGCGCCAGCAGCTTGAGCGGGGGCACAGATACGCAGTATTTT; cdr3_aa: CASSLSGGTDTQYF
j_call: TRBJ2-3; clone_size: .; d_call: TRBD1; v_call: TRBV7-9; cdr3_nt: TGTGCCAGCAGCCCAGACAGGGGGAGTACAGATACGCAGTATTTT; cdr3_aa: CASSPDRGSTDTQYF
j_call: TRBJ1-2; clone_size: .; d_call: .; v_call: TRBV7-9; cdr3_nt: TGTGCCAGCAGTGCCCACGAAACGCGCTATGGCTACACCTTC; cdr3_aa: CASSAHETRYGYTF